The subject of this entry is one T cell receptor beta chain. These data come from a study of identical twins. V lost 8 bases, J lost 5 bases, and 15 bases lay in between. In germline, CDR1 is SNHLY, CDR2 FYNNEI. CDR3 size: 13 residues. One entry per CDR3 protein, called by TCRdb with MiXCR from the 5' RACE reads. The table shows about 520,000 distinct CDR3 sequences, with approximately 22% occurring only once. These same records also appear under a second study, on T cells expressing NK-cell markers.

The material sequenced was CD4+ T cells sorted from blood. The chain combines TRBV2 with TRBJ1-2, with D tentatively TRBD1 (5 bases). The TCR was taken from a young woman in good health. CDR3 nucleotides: TGTGCCAGCGTAGGACACTCTCCGTATGGCTACACCTTC. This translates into CASVGHSPYGYTF.